This entry describes one T cell receptor beta chain. Its antigen is not known. Here immunoSEQ multiplex PCR was the method, and the copy in TCRdb shows in-frame clones only, minus some. Of some 87,000 clones listed, 75% to 90% are singletons. The source of the sample is a study of a mutant IDH1 vaccine in newly diagnosed glioma. Trimming took 0 bases from V and 1 from J, leaving 13 bases between them. CDR3 length equals 16 residues. CDR1 and CDR2 (germline): MNHEY, SVGAGI. Time point described: week 47, end of study. One vaccine dose held 300 ug of mutant IDH1 20-mer peptide and came with topical imiquimod.

The V and J genes are TRBV6-5 and TRBJ2-7; D remains ambiguous. The material sequenced was PBMCs, taken from a glioma patient whose treatment included an IDH1 peptide vaccine. The clonotype comes from a man aged 35-49 years with glioma. The CDR3 DNA reads TGTGCCAGCAGTTACTCGGGCAGCCTGAGTTCCTACGAGCAGTACTTC. This encodes CASSYSGSLSSYEQYF.